The 26 T cell receptor beta chains below were found in one sample sequenced in a study of technical replicates of blood from several donors. Sequencing was performed with immunoSEQ multiplex PCR; in TCRdb, only in-frame clones are kept and a portion is missing. The sample includes 15,000 to 20,000 clones, roughly 89% of them seen just once. What was sequenced was PBMCs. The receptors were gathered from a human donor in good health.

The chain carries TRBV7-6 and TRBJ2-1; D unclear. This CDR3 has 15 amino acids. Germline V CDR1 and CDR2: SGHVS, FNYEAQ. Trimming took off 0 bases at V and 6 bases at J, with 12 bases between the two ends. CDR3 sequence (DNA): TGTGCCAGCAGCTTAGCGAGTTACGGCGGCAATGAGCAGTTCTTC. It is translated as CASSLASYGGNEQFF.

This clone was detected once. The rearrangement uses TRBV27 and TRBJ1-2; TRBD1 is a possible D gene (6 bases). The CDR3 sequence is 13 residues long. V was clipped by 3 bases and J by 4 bases, with 9 bases between them. Germline V gene lookup returns CDR1 MNHEY and CDR2 SMNVEV (reference sequence). The CDR3 nucleotides read TGTGCCAGCAGTTTTCTGGGGGCCTATGGCTACACCTTC. As protein: CASSFLGAYGYTF.

The chain joins TRBV28 to TRBJ2-2; tentative D call: TRBD2 (5 bases). This CDR3 comprises 18 residues. Per germline, CDR1 MDHEN and CDR2 SYDVKM. V was clipped by 2 bases and J by 7 bases, with 23 bases between them. The CDR3 spells CASSLSRGLGSMDGELFF. The DNA of the CDR3 is TGTGCCAGCAGTTTAAGTAGAGGGTTAGGGTCGATGGACGGGGAGCTGTTTTTT. The full variable domain, rest sourced from reference TRBV28 and TRBJ2-2, is DVKVTQSSRYLVKRTGEKVFLECVQDMDHENMFWYRQDPGLGLRLIYFSYDVKMKEKGDIPEGYSVSREKKERFSLILESASTNQTSMYLCASSLSRGLGSMDGELFFGEGSRLTVL.

The J gene is TRBJ2-3, the V gene TRBV25-1; D call uncertain. Trimming pared 2 bases from V and 6 bases from J, leaving 21 bases between. CDR3 length: 17 amino acids. Germline values: CDR1 MGHDK, CDR2 SYGVNS. The CDR3: CASSEKTPTGVPDTQYF. In nucleotides, the CDR3 is TGTGCCAGCAGTGAAAAAACCCCCACCGGAGTACCGGATACGCAGTATTTT.

This clone was counted a few times. CDR3 sequence reads: CASSPGLAGLSYEQYF. For the CDR3, the DNA is TGTGCCAGCAGCCCGGGACTAGCGGGACTCTCCTACGAGCAGTACTTC. V is TRBV7-7 and J is TRBJ2-7; 13 bases fit TRBD2. The CDR3 contains 16 residues. CDR1 and CDR2 (germline): SSHAT, FNYEAQ (reference sequence). V gave up 5 bases and J gave up 0 bases; unmatched junction bases: 4.

The table lists this clone with a count of one. In DNA form, the CDR3 reads TGTGCCAGCTCAAGGACAGGGGGCATAGGCACTGAAGCTTTCTTT. Protein: CASSRTGGIGTEAFF. This chain links TRBV6-1 with TRBJ1-1, with 11 bases identical to TRBD1. CDR1 is MNHNS, CDR2 SASEGT, per germline. The J segment lost 4 bases and the V segment lost 8 bases, leaving 9 bases of the junction unmatched. CDR3 length: 15 residues.

The chain recombines TRBV7-9 with TRBJ2-1; D remains unclear. This CDR3 contains 13 residues. The V end was cut by 5 bases, the J end by 3 bases, with 8 bases between. CDR1 and CDR2 from the germline V gene are SEHNR and FQNEAQ (reference sequence). The CDR3 is CASSPPRYNEQFF. As DNA, the CDR3 is TGTGCCAGCAGCCCACCGCGCTACAATGAGCAGTTCTTC. The full variable domain, in which reference TRBV7-9 and TRBJ2-1 provide the parts outside the CDR3, is DTGVSQNPRHKITKRGQNVTFRCDPISEHNRLYWYRQTLGQGPEFLTYFQNEAQLEKSRLLSDRFSAERPKGSFSTLEIQRTEQGDSAMYLCASSPPRYNEQFFGPGTRLTVL.

The rearrangement joins TRBV18 to TRBJ2-7; the D gene is possibly TRBD2 (5 bases). V lost 0 bases and J lost 3, with 9 bases in between. CDR1 and CDR2 (germline): KGHSH, LQKENI. There are 14 residues in the CDR3. The chain's CDR3 is CASSPPAGNYEQYF. The CDR3, as DNA: TGTGCCAGCTCACCACCGGCCGGGAACTACGAGCAGTACTTC.

The chain couples TRBV6-5 to TRBJ1-5; possible D gene TRBD1, 5 bases. In germline, CDR1 is MNHEY, CDR2 SVGAGI. Trimming cost V 8 bases and J 0 bases, with 5 bases left between them. CDR3 length: 12 amino acids. The CDR3 region is CASGASNQPQHF. The CDR3 bases are TGTGCCAGCGGGGCTAGCAATCAGCCCCAGCATTTT.

The chain recombines TRBV21-1 with TRBJ2-7; TRBD2, the table's D call, was not compared with the DNA. TRBV21-1 is shown as a pseudogene. The CDR3 length is 16 residues. Here the CDR3 reads CASSKVHGNFSYEQYF. In DNA, the CDR3 is TGTGCCAGCAGCAAAGTCCACGGTAACTTCTCCTACGAGCAGTACTTC.

This chain joins TRBV27 and TRBJ2-7, with TRBD2 matching over 15 bases. Germline CDR1 reads MNHEY; CDR2 reads SMNVEV (reference sequence). The CDR3 is made up of 16 amino acids. V dropped 5 bases and J dropped 4; count of bases not matched to a gene: 6. Here the CDR3 DNA reads TGTGCCAGCAGTCCCGGGACTAGCGGGAGGTATTACGAGCAGTACTTC. As protein: CASSPGTSGRYYEQYF.

The V and J genes are TRBV19 and TRBJ2-4; no reliable D call. This CDR3 has 14 amino acids. Trimming stripped 2 bases from V and 5 bases from J, with 10 bases between. The germline V gene has CDR1 LNHDA and CDR2 SQIVND (reference sequence). The CDR3 sequence: CASSIPDQENIQYF. The DNA for the CDR3 is TGTGCCAGTAGTATACCAGACCAGGAAAACATTCAGTACTTC. Supplemented by reference TRBV19 and TRBJ2-4, the full variable domain reads DGGITQSPKYLFRKEGQNVTLSCEQNLNHDAMYWYRQDPGQGLRLIYYSQIVNDFQKGDIAEGYSVSREKKESFPLTVTSAQKNPTAFYLCASSIPDQENIQYFGAGTRLSVL.

The CDR3 DNA is TGTGCCAGCAGCCCAGGGTCGGGAGAGACCCAGTACTTC. Amino acids: CASSPGSGETQYF. V and J are TRBV7-6 and TRBJ2-5, with TRBD1 as a possible D gene (5 bases). V was clipped by 5 bases and J by 4 bases, with 11 bases between them. The CDR3 length is 13 residues. The V gene's germline CDR1 is SGHVS and CDR2 FNYEAQ. The variable domain in full, with the rest retrieved from reference TRBV7-6 and TRBJ2-5, is GAGVSQSPRYKVTKRGQDVALRCDPISGHVSLYWYRQALGQGPEFLTYFNYEAQQDKSGLPNDRFSAERPEGSISTLTIQRTEQRDSAMYRCASSPGSGETQYFGPGTRLLVL.

The chain carries TRBV18 and TRBJ2-2, with 9 bases identical to TRBD2. Germline V CDR1 and CDR2: KGHSH, LQKENI. The CDR3 consists of 16 residues. Unmatched junction bases numbered 4, after V lost 4 bases and J lost 1 base. As DNA, the CDR3 is TGTGCCAGCTCACTCATAGCGGGAGTGAACACCGGGGAGCTGTTTTTT. Translated, it gives CASSLIAGVNTGELFF.

The chain carries TRBV7-6 and TRBJ2-1, with 9 positions matching TRBD1. Germline trimming cut 1 base from V and 6 bases from J; bases unmatched to any gene: 7. Germline values: CDR1 SGHVS, CDR2 FNYEAQ. This CDR3 contains 16 residues. CDR3 amino acids: CASSLGSGTGTNEQFF. The CDR3 bases are TGTGCCAGCAGCTTAGGTAGTGGGACAGGGACCAATGAGCAGTTCTTC.

The chain combines TRBV28 with TRBJ2-2; 7 nucleotides align to TRBD2. Germline CDR1 reads MDHEN; CDR2 reads SYDVKM. The CDR3 is 18 amino acids. V trimming: 2 bases; J trimming: 4 bases; junction bases outside the gene matches: 13. The CDR3 region has the DNA TGTGCCAGCAGTTTACCCCGGGGACTATCCCAGTCCACCGGGGAGCTGTTTTTT. It is translated as CASSLPRGLSQSTGELFF.

The table lists this clone with a few counts. V is TRBV7-9 and J is TRBJ2-5; a weak D match, TRBD1 (6 bases). CDR1 is SEHNR and CDR2 is FQNEAQ in the germline V gene (reference sequence). This CDR3 spans 14 amino acids. With 1 base removed from V and 5 bases from J, the gap between germline ends came to 11 bases. CDR3 sequence reads: CASSLVRGYETQYF. CDR3 bases: TGTGCCAGCAGCTTAGTTAGGGGGTACGAGACCCAGTACTTC.

This rearrangement joins TRBV29-1 to TRBJ2-4; 9 bases fit TRBD2. The germline V gene encodes CDR1 SQVTM and CDR2 ANQGSEA. V trimming: 7 bases; J trimming: 1 base; junction bases outside the gene matches: 8. The CDR3 totals 15 residues. The CDR3 DNA is TGCAGCGCCATATGGCGGGAGGGCGCCAAAAACATTCAGTACTTC. Protein: CSAIWREGAKNIQYF.

This clone has more than one count but fewer than ten. This chain connects TRBV6-1 to TRBJ2-2, with a possible D match to TRBD1 (5 bases). The CDR3 is 14 residues long. V was pared by 2 bases and J by 4 bases, with 8 bases between. Per the germline V gene, CDR1 is MNHNS and CDR2 is SASEGT. CDR3: CASSERGGTGELFF. CDR3 bases: TGTGCCAGCAGTGAAAGGGGCGGCACCGGGGAGCTGTTTTTT.

The V call is TRBV28, the J call TRBJ2-2, with TRBD2 identical over 7 bases. Germline V lookup: CDR1 MDHEN, CDR2 SYDVKM. The CDR3 length is 15 residues. V shed 8 bases, J shed 3 bases, and the junction held 9 bases outside the gene matches. CDR3 coding DNA: TGTGCCAGCGCCACCTGGGGAGGGGACACCGGGGAGCTGTTTTTT. Protein: CASATWGGDTGELFF.

This chain joins TRBV10-3 and TRBJ2-3, with TRBD1 identical over 9 bases. The CDR3 is 16 amino acids. CDR1 is ENHRY, CDR2 SYGVKD, per germline. The V segment lost 6 bases and the J segment 4 bases; nucleotides outside the gene matches: 11. The CDR3 bases are TGTGCCATCAGCACCGCCGGGACAGGGAGTGCAGATACGCAGTATTTT. Its protein is CAISTAGTGSADTQYF.

This sequence joins TRBV7-8 and TRBJ2-3; no definite D call. V lost 2 bases, J lost 2 bases, and 2 bases lay in between. The CDR3 has 12 residues. CDR1 is SGHVS, CDR2 FQNEAQ, per germline. The CDR3 reads CASSLHTDTQYF. CDR3 bases: TGTGCCAGCAGCTTACACACAGATACGCAGTATTTT.

This chain connects TRBV2 to TRBJ2-3; TRBD2 aligns across 10 bases. The CDR3 is 16 residues long. The junction had 11 bases not matched to a gene; V was cut back by 8 bases and J by 3 bases. CDR1 SNHLY and CDR2 FYNNEI come from the germline V gene. The chain's CDR3 is CASSVAGGLVTDTQYF. Here the CDR3 DNA reads TGTGCCAGCTCGGTAGCGGGAGGTTTGGTGACAGATACGCAGTATTTT.

The chain employs TRBV27 and TRBJ2-2; TRBD1 matches 7 bases. With V trimmed by 6 bases and J by 0 bases, 7 bases remained unmatched. CDR1 is MNHEY, CDR2 SMNVEV, per germline (reference sequence). The CDR3 extends over 16 amino acids. DNA of the CDR3: TGTGCCAGCAGGCCTTGGCAGGGGGCGAACACCGGGGAGCTGTTTTTT. As protein: CASRPWQGANTGELFF.

This clone was found once. V gene TRBV5-1 combines with J gene TRBJ2-3; 13 nucleotides line up with TRBD2. The germline gives CDR1 SGHRS, CDR2 YFSETQ. The CDR3 sequence is 16 residues long. With 4 bases clipped from V and 3 bases from J, the junction kept 5 bases outside the gene matches. For the CDR3, the DNA is TGCGCCAGCAGCCCACTAGCGGGAGGGCGGACAGATACGCAGTATTTT. Protein sequence: CASSPLAGGRTDTQYF. Full variable domain (outside the CDR3, taken from reference TRBV5-1 and TRBJ2-3): KAGVTQTPRYLIKTRGQQVTLSCSPISGHRSVSWYQQTPGQGLQFLFEYFSETQRNKGNFPGRFSGRQFSNSRSEMNVSTLELGDSALYLCASSPLAGGRTDTQYFGPGTRLTVL.

V and J are TRBV5-5 and TRBJ2-1; 7 positions match TRBD1. Trimming cost V 4 bases and J 2 bases; bases outside gene matches: 6. CDR1 is SGHKS and CDR2 is YYEKEE in the germline V gene (reference sequence). The CDR3 is 15 amino acids. The CDR3 region is CASSAAGGPYNEQFF. The CDR3 DNA is TGTGCCAGCAGCGCCGCAGGGGGTCCCTACAATGAGCAGTTCTTC. The full variable domain, with the rest looked up from reference TRBV5-5 and TRBJ2-1, is DAGVTQSPTHLIKTRGQQVTLRCSPISGHKSVSWYQQVLGQGPQFIFQYYEKEERGRGNFPDRFSARQFPNYSSELNVNALLLGDSALYLCASSAAGGPYNEQFFGPGTRLTVL.